This record concerns one T cell receptor delta chain sequence. Its antigen is not known. Within the sample, other DNA sequences also encode this same CDR3. The CDR3 loop spans 23 amino acids. The V and J ends lost 0 bases and 8 bases, in that order; junction bases with no gene match: 27. The germline CDR1 and CDR2 sequences are TSWWSYY and QGS. The data originate from a study of DNA immune sequencing with unique molecular identifiers. Study-wide results and limits: TRDV2 with TRDJ1 was the commonest TRD rearrangement in healthy donors.

All 8 TRDV and 4 TRDJ genes were targeted in 32-plex amplification of genomic DNA. In approximately 3 barcoding PCR cycles, molecules received a 12-nucleotide UMI, then adapter PCR followed. TCRdb processed the multiplex PCR reads again with the CATT caller. The sample carries thousands of delta-chain clones, around 20% recorded once. The sample taken for sequencing was gamma-delta T cells from PBMCs. The sequence came from a human donor in good health. This rearrangement joins TRDV1 to TRDJ1; 13 nucleotides match TRDD3. The CDR3 here is CALGELHFLRGGNWGIRVDKLIF. The CDR3 DNA sequence: TGTGCTCTTGGGGAACTCCACTTCCTACGAGGAGGGAACTGGGGGATACGGGTCGACAAACTCATCTTT.